This T cell receptor beta chain was documented in a study of metastatic and nonmetastatic thyroid tumors. TCRdb re-processed the PCR reads through MiXCR. This table holds 40,000 to 50,000 clones, about an eighth found once. Prior to thyroid surgery, none of the patients had received any treatment. This clone was detected many times. The CDR3 is 19 amino acids. Germline-derived CDR1 and CDR2 are KGHDR and SFDVKD. Unmatched junction bases numbered 14, after V lost 5 bases and J lost 7 bases. The material sequenced was blood. The rearrangement links TRBV24-1 to TRBJ2-1; TRBD2 matches 15 bases. The origin of this receptor is a male donor with papillary thyroid cancer or a benign thyroid nodule (not recorded which). Some clones in this sample may be carry-over from other donors' samples. CDR3 coding DNA: TGTGCCACCAGTGGGCGACCGGGACTAGCGGGAGGACCGGGGAATGAGCAGTTCTTC. Encoded protein: CATSGRPGLAGGPGNEQFF.